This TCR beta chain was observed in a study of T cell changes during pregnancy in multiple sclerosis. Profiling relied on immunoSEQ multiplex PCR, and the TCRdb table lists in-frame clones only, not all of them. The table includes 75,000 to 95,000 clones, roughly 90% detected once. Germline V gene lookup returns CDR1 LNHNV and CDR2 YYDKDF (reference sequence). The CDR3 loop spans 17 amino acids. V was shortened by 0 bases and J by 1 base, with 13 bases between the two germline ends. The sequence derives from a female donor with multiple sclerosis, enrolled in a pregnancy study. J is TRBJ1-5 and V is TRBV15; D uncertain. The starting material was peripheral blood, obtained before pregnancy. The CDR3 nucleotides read TGTGCCACCAGCAGAGATTCACAGCAGTTGAGCAATCAGCCCCAGCATTTT. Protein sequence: CATSRDSQQLSNQPQHF.